Following are 9 T cell receptor beta chains from one sample sequenced in a study of blood T cells in healthy people across ages. Alongside a J-beta primer mix, a sample-barcoded 5' primer served in a second PCR lasting about 7 to 12 cycles. One entry per CDR3 protein, called by TCRdb with MiXCR from the 5' RACE reads. The table shows around 1,700,000 distinct CDR3 sequences, with 28% occurring only once. Sequenced material: blood. The source is a woman in her thirties in good health.

The chain couples TRBV5-1 to TRBJ2-7; D may be TRBD2 (6 bases). This CDR3 comprises 16 residues. Trimming left V 4 bases short and J 3 bases short, with 20 bases between. Germline V CDR1 and CDR2: SGHRS, YFSETQ. The CDR3 DNA reads as TGCGCCAGCAGCGATGAAAGAATTAGCGGACACTACGAGCAGTACTTC. This codes for CASSDERISGHYEQYF.

This clonotype was seen a few times. This chain links TRBV5-1 with TRBJ2-3; TRBD1 matches at 7 bases. Germline V gene sequence: CDR1 SGHRS, CDR2 YFSETQ. This CDR3 comprises 16 residues. The V segment lost 7 bases and the J segment 2 bases; nucleotides outside the gene matches: 13. The CDR3 reads CASRAGGTANTDTQYF. CDR3 coding DNA: TGCGCCAGCCGGGCTGGTGGGACAGCAAACACAGATACGCAGTATTTT.

Notes on this clonotype: Compared with germline, one end of the junction differs, possibly owing to a read error. The chain joins TRBV5-6 to TRBJ1-6; 8 bases line up with TRBD1. The CDR3 runs 16 residues. Germline V gives CDR1 SGHDT, CDR2 YYEEEE. DNA of the CDR3: TGTGCCTGCAGCTTGCTAGGGACAGGCCGTAATTCACCCCTCCACTTT. Its translation is CACSLLGTGRNSPLHF.

The rearrangement links TRBV18 to TRBJ1-1; perhaps TRBD1 as D (6 bases). This CDR3 comprises 12 residues. Germline V gene lookup returns CDR1 KGHSH and CDR2 LQKENI. The germline V and J ends were trimmed by 8 bases and 3 bases, with 10 bases remaining between them. As DNA, the CDR3 is TGTGCCAGCGGCAACAGGGACACTGAAGCTTTCTTT. This codes for CASGNRDTEAFF.

This clonotype was found a few times. This chain uses TRBV3-1 with TRBJ1-2; weak D call: TRBD1 (6 bases). The germline V gene has CDR1 LGHDT and CDR2 YNNKEL (reference sequence). Trimming took off 10 bases at V and 7 bases at J, with 19 bases between the two ends. The length of the CDR3 is 13 residues. The CDR3 sequence is CATQDSFRFGYTF. For the CDR3, the DNA is TGTGCCACCCAGGACAGCTTCAGGTTTGGCTACACCTTC.

This clonotype occurred a few times. The chain joins TRBV24-1 to TRBJ2-5; a possible D gene is TRBD1 (6 bases). The germline V and J ends were trimmed by 3 bases and 0 bases, with 16 bases remaining between them. CDR3 size: 17 residues. The V gene's germline CDR1 is KGHDR and CDR2 SFDVKD. The CDR3 sequence is CATSDIQGPPNQETQYF. CDR3 DNA: TGTGCCACCAGTGATATACAGGGCCCGCCTAACCAAGAGACCCAGTACTTC.

The genes are TRBV6-5 and TRBJ1-5; the match to TRBD1 covers 9 bases. CDR1 and CDR2 from the germline V gene are MNHEY and SVGAGI. The CDR3 covers 15 residues. The V and J ends lost 6 bases and 7 bases, in that order; junction bases with no gene match: 10. The CDR3 here is CASRRNTGGPQPQHF. The CDR3 nucleotides read TGTGCCAGCAGGCGCAACACAGGGGGCCCCCAGCCCCAGCATTTT.

This clonotype was picked up a small number of times. V and J are TRBV28 and TRBJ1-5; D is uncertain. Germline V lookup: CDR1 MDHEN, CDR2 SYDVKM. The CDR3 has 15 amino acids. Trimming left V 2 bases short and J 10 bases short, with 18 bases between. For the CDR3, the DNA is TGTGCCAGCAGTTTACGGCCAGACGCTATTCGTCCCCAGCATTTT. Translating it yields CASSLRPDAIRPQHF.

This clonotype was seen more than once but under ten times. V gene TRBV2 combines with J gene TRBJ2-7; 9 bases are a match to TRBD1. CDR1 is SNHLY and CDR2 is FYNNEI in the germline V gene. This CDR3 contains 14 residues. Trimming at V came to 3 bases and at J to 6 bases, leaving 6 bases not matched to a gene. The CDR3 DNA is TGTGCCAGCAGTGACTCGACAGGGGGTGTCGAGCAGTACTTC. It codes for CASSDSTGGVEQYF.